Following are 9 T cell receptor beta chains from one sample sequenced in a study of regulatory T cells in long-lasting Graves disease. Time point specified: persistent/refractory GD, antithyroid drugs over 5 years with positive TRAb. Researchers made the TCR library from RNA that was extracted from PBMCs. Combining iRepertoire HTBI primers with Arm-PCR of CDR3 regions, the authors built TCR beta libraries. One entry per CDR3 protein, called by TCRdb with MiXCR from the multiplex PCR reads. In the table there are hundreds of thousands of distinct CDR3 sequences, 20% of which are singletons. This material consisted of peripheral blood mononuclear cells (PBMCs), taken when the disease was refractory, from a patient treated with antithyroid drugs. These receptors were taken from a female donor with Graves disease.

This clonotype was seen repeatedly, ten times or more. The V and J genes are TRBV7-8 and TRBJ1-1; tentatively, D is TRBD1 (5 bases). This CDR3 contains 18 residues. Between the trimmed V and J ends, which lost 4 bases and 0 bases, there was a span of 21 bases. The germline gives CDR1 SGHVS, CDR2 FQNEAQ. The DNA of the CDR3 is TGTGCCAGCAGCTCCGACAGTCAACTAACTACGATGAACACTGAAGCTTTCTTT. It is translated as CASSSDSQLTTMNTEAFF.

Many counts were recorded for this clonotype. The chain employs TRBV30 and TRBJ1-1; unclear D gene. The CDR3 sequence is 11 residues long. The germline gives CDR1 GTSNPN, CDR2 SVGIG (reference sequence). Trimming took off 2 bases at V and 8 bases at J, with 9 bases between the two ends. DNA for the CDR3: TGTGCCTGGAGTATAACAGTGGAAGCTTTCTTT. Translated, it gives CAWSITVEAFF. Variable domain in full (rest from reference TRBV30 and TRBJ1-1): SQTIHQWPATLVQPVGSPLSLECTVEGTSNPNLYWYRQAAGRGLQLLFYSVGIGQISSEVPQNLSASRPQDRQFILSSKKLLLSDSGFYLCAWSITVEAFFGQGTRLTVV.

The gene calls are TRBV27 and TRBJ1-5, with unresolved D. The CDR3 spans 15 residues. The germline V gene encodes CDR1 MNHEY and CDR2 SMNVEV (reference sequence). V was cut by 5 bases and J by 7 bases, with 18 bases left in between. The CDR3: CASSPRTHSGQPQHF. CDR3 sequence (DNA): TGTGCCAGCAGTCCTAGGACCCACTCGGGGCAGCCCCAGCATTTT.

In this sample, this clonotype turned up many times. V gene TRBV11-1 combines with J gene TRBJ1-1, with D possibly being TRBD1 (5 bases). Trimming stripped 1 base from V and 6 bases from J, with 12 bases between. The V gene's germline CDR1 is SGHAT and CDR2 FQDESV (reference sequence). The CDR3 covers 14 residues. The CDR3 sequence: CASSLDPVGAEAFF. CDR3 coding DNA: TGTGCCAGCAGCTTAGATCCCGTGGGGGCTGAAGCTTTCTTT.

A word on this clonotype: A far larger clone is one nucleotide away, so this likely arose from a read error. The chain carries TRBV12-3 or TRBV12-4 and TRBJ1-5; 9 nucleotides match TRBD1. The CDR3 has 17 residues. Here the CDR3 reads CASRPNRGPRLNQLQHF. The CDR3 bases are TGTGCCAGCAGGCCAAACAGGGGGCCACGGCTCAATCAGCTCCAGCATTTT.

This clonotype was recorded at least ten times. V usage is TRBV7-9 and J usage is TRBJ1-2; TRBD1 might be the D (6 bases). The CDR3 is 16 residues long. Germline V gene data show CDR1 as SEHNR and CDR2 as FQNEAQ (reference sequence). V lost 5 bases, J lost 5 bases, and 21 bases lay in between. CDR3 sequence: CASSPPGLKQGYGYTF. The CDR3 bases are TGTGCCAGCAGCCCGCCCGGGTTGAAACAGGGATATGGCTACACCTTC.

This clonotype was found a few times. The V gene is TRBV6-2 or TRBV6-3, the J gene TRBJ2-7, with 9 positions matching TRBD2. The CDR3 covers 16 residues. Germline lookup yields CDR1 MNHEY and CDR2 SVGEGT. V lost 2 bases, J lost 5 bases, and 10 bases stayed unmatched. The CDR3: CASSYGLGTSLHEQYF. DNA of the CDR3: TGTGCCAGCAGTTACGGGCTCGGGACTAGCCTCCACGAGCAGTACTTC.

This clonotype has more than one count but fewer than ten. V is TRBV20-1 and J is TRBJ2-7; TRBD2 aligns across 9 bases. The CDR3 has 14 residues. The V gene's germline CDR1 is DFQATT and CDR2 SNEGSKA (reference sequence). Germline trimming cut 5 bases from V and 0 bases from J; bases unmatched to any gene: 5. This CDR3 is CSAQLAGSSYEQYF. The DNA for the CDR3 is TGCAGTGCTCAACTAGCGGGTAGCTCCTACGAGCAGTACTTC.

The chain joins TRBV20-1 to TRBJ2-7, with TRBD2 matching over 7 bases. CDR1 and CDR2 (germline): DFQATT, SNEGSKA (reference sequence). This CDR3 is built from 13 residues. V lost 6 bases to trimming and J lost 6 bases; unmatched junction nucleotides: 11. The CDR3 sequence is CSAGEGGPFEQYF. The CDR3, as DNA: TGCAGTGCGGGGGAGGGAGGGCCCTTCGAGCAGTACTTC.